What follows are 5 T cell receptor beta chains derived from one specimen sequenced in a study of early T cells in non-severe SARS-CoV-2 infection. TCRdb processed the 5' RACE reads anew with MiXCR; each CDR3 protein has one entry. The sample includes 46,000 or so distinct CDR3 sequences, 13% of them seen just once. The sample consisted of whole blood. The receptors were sampled from an adult who was a healthcare worker with PCR-confirmed SARS-CoV-2 infection or an uninfected control (not recorded which).

This clonotype was picked up many times. The chain carries TRBV20-1 and TRBJ1-4; TRBD1 might be the D (6 bases). The CDR3 runs 14 residues. V was trimmed by 2 bases and J by 7 bases, leaving 14 bases between them. Germline loops: CDR1 DFQATT, CDR2 SNEGSKA (reference sequence). The CDR3 here is CSARTQGKGEKLFF. The CDR3 DNA sequence: TGCAGTGCTAGAACACAGGGAAAAGGTGAAAAACTGTTTTTT.

This clonotype was counted many times. The V and J genes are TRBV28 and TRBJ2-1; 7 bases fit TRBD1. Germline assignment: CDR1 MDHEN and CDR2 SYDVKM. The V gene end was trimmed by 3 bases and the J gene end by 6 bases; junction bases not matched to a gene: 8. The CDR3 loop spans 15 amino acids. The CDR3 DNA reads as TGTGCCAGCAGTTTTCATGACAGGGCAGGCAATGAGCAGTTCTTC. It codes for CASSFHDRAGNEQFF.

This clonotype appeared many times. The chain has TRBV2 and TRBJ1-5; D remains ambiguous. Germline V lookup: CDR1 SNHLY, CDR2 FYNNEI. The CDR3 spans 14 residues. V shed 1 base and J shed 5 bases, with 9 bases lying between them. DNA of the CDR3: TGTGCCAGCAGTGAAGGGTCAGTTCATCAGCCCCAGCATTTT. This sequence encodes CASSEGSVHQPQHF.

This clonotype was found many times. This sequence joins TRBV5-1 and TRBJ2-1, with 13 nucleotides matching TRBD2. The V segment lost 4 bases and the J segment 8 bases; nucleotides outside the gene matches: 3. This CDR3 region has 14 residues. Germline V gives CDR1 SGHRS, CDR2 YFSETQ. DNA for the CDR3: TGCGCCAGCAGCACTGGACTAGCGGGGGATGAGCAGTTCTTC. It encodes CASSTGLAGDEQFF. The entire variable domain, with the rest obtained from reference TRBV5-1 and TRBJ2-1, is as follows: KAGVTQTPRYLIKTRGQQVTLSCSPISGHRSVSWYQQTPGQGLQFLFEYFSETQRNKGNFPGRFSGRQFSNSRSEMNVSTLELGDSALYLCASSTGLAGDEQFFGPGTRLTVL.

Ten or more counts support this clonotype. The genes are TRBV28 and TRBJ1-4; no firm D call. Germline loops: CDR1 MDHEN, CDR2 SYDVKM. Deletions cut 3 bases from V and 8 bases from J, with 10 bases between. This CDR3 is built from 13 residues. The CDR3 is CASSFQLREKLFF. The CDR3 DNA reads TGTGCCAGCAGTTTTCAGTTAAGGGAAAAACTGTTTTTT.